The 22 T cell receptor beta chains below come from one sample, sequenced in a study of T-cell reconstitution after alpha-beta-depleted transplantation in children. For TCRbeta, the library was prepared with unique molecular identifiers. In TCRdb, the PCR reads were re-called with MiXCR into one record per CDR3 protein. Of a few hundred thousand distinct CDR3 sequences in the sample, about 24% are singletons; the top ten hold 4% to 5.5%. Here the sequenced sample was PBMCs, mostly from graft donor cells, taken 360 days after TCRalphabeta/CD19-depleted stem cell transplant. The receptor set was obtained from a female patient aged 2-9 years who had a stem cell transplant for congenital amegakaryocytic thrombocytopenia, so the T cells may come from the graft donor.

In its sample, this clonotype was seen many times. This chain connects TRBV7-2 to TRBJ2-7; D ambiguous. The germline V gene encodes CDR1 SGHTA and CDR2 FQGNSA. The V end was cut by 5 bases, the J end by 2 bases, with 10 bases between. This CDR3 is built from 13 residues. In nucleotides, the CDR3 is TGTGCCAGCAGCCCTGGGATCCCCTACGAGCAGTACTTC. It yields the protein CASSPGIPYEQYF.

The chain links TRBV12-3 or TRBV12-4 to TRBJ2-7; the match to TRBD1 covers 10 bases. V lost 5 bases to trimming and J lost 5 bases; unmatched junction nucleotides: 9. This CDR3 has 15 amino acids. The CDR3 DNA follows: TGTGCCAGCAGTCCCGGGGACAGGGGTAGCCACGAGCAGTACTTC. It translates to CASSPGDRGSHEQYF.

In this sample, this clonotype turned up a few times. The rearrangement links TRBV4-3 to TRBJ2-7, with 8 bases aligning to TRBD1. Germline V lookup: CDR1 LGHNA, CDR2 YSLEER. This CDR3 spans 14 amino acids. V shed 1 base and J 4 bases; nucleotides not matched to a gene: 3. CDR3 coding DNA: TGCGCCAGCAGCCAAGGGTACAGGGGGTACGAGCAGTACTTC. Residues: CASSQGYRGYEQYF.

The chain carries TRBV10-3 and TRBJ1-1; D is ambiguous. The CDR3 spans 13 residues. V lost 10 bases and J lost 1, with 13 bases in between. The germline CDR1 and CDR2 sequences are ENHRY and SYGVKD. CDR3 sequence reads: CATIALGNTEAFF. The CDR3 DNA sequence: TGTGCCACCATTGCCCTGGGGAACACTGAAGCTTTCTTT.

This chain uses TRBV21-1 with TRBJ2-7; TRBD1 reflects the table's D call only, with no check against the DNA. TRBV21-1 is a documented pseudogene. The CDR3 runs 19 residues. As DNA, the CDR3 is TGTGCCAGCAGCACTTTAAAACCCCGGGACACCACATTTGGCTACGAGCAGTACTTC. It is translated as CASSTLKPRDTTFGYEQYF.

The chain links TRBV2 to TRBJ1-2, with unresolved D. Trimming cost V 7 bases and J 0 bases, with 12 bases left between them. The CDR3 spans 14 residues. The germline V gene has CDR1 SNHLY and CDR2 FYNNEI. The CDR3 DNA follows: TGTGCCAGCATTCCAACTGGGGCTAACTATGGCTACACCTTC. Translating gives CASIPTGANYGYTF. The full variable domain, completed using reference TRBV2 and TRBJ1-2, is EPEVTQTPSHQVTQMGQEVILRCVPISNHLYFYWYRQILGQKVEFLVSFYNNEISEKSEIFDDQFSVERPDGSNFTLKIRSTKLEDSAMYFCASIPTGANYGYTFGSGTRLTVV.

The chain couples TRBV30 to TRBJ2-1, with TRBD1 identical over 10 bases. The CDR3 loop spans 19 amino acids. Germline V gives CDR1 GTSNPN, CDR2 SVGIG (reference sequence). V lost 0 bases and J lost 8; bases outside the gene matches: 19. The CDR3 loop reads CAWSVRPMTGGWEGHEQFF. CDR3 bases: TGTGCCTGGAGTGTACGTCCCATGACAGGGGGCTGGGAGGGACATGAGCAGTTCTTC.

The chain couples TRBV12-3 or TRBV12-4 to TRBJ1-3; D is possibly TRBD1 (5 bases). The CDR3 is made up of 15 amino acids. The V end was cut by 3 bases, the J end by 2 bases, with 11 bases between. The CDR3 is CASSFGGGPGNTIYF. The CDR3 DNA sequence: TGTGCCAGCAGTTTTGGGGGGGGTCCTGGAAACACCATATATTTT.

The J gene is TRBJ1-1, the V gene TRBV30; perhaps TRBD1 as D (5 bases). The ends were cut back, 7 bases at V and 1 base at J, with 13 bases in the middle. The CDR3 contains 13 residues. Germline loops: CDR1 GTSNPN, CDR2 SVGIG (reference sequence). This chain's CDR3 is CAYGPQGNTEAFF. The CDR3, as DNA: TGTGCCTATGGACCTCAGGGGAACACTGAAGCTTTCTTT.

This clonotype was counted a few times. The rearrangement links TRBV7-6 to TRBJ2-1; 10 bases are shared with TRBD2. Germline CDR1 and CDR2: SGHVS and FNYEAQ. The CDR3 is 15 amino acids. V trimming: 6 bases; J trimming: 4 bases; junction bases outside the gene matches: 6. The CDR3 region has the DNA TGTGCCAGCAGGCGGGCTAGCGGGAGTTACAATGAGCAGTTCTTC. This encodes CASRRASGSYNEQFF. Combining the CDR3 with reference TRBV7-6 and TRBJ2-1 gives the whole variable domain GAGVSQSPRYKVTKRGQDVALRCDPISGHVSLYWYRQALGQGPEFLTYFNYEAQQDKSGLPNDRFSAERPEGSISTLTIQRTEQRDSAMYRCASRRASGSYNEQFFGPGTRLTVL.

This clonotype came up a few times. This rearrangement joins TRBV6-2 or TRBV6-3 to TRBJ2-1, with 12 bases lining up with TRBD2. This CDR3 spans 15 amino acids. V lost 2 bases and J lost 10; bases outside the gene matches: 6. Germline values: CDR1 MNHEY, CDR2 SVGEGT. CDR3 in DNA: TGTGCCAGCAGTTACGCGGGACTAGCGGGCGAGGAGCAGTTCTTC. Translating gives CASSYAGLAGEEQFF.

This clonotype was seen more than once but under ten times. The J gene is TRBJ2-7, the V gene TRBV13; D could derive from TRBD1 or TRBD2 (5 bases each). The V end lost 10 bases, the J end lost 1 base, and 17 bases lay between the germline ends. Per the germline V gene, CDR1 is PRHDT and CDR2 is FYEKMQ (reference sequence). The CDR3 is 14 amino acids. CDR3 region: CAMGPGLASYEQYF. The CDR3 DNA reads TGTGCCATGGGCCCGGGGCTGGCGTCCTACGAGCAGTACTTC.

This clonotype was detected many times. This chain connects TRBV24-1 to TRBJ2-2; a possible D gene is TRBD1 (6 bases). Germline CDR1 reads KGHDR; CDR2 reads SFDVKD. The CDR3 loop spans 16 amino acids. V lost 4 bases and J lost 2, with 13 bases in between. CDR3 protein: CATSERQVLNTGELFF. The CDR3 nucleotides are TGTGCCACCAGTGAACGACAGGTTTTAAACACCGGGGAGCTGTTTTTT.

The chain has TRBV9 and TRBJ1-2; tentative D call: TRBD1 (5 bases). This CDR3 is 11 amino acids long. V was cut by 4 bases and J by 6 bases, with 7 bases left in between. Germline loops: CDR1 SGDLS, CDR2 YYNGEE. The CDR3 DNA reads TGTGCCAGCAGCTTAGGGGATGGCTACACCTTC. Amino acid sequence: CASSLGDGYTF.

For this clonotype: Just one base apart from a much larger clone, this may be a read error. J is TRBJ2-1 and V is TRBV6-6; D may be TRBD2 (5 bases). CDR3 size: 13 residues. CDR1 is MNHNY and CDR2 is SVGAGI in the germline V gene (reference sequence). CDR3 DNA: TGTGCCAGCGGGGAGAGGGTTAACAATGAGAAGTTCTTC. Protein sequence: CASGERVNNEKFF.

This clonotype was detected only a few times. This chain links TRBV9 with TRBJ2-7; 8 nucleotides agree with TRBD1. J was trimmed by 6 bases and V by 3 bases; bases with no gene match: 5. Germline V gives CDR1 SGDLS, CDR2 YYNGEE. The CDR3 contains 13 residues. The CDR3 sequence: CASSAGQGSEQYF. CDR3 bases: TGTGCCAGCAGCGCTGGACAGGGCAGCGAGCAGTACTTC.

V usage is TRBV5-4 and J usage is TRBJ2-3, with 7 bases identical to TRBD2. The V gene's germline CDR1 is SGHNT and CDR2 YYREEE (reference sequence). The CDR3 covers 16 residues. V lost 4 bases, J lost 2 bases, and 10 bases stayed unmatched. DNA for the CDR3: TGTGCCAGCAGCCCCGTCATTGCGGGGGTCACAGATACGCAGTATTTT. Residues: CASSPVIAGVTDTQYF.

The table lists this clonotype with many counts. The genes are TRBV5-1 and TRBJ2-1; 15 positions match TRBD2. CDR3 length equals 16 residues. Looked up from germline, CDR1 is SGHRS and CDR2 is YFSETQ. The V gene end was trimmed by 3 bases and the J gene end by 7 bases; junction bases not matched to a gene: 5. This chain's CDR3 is CASSYSGTSGGNEQFF. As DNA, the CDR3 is TGCGCCAGCAGCTACTCCGGGACTAGCGGGGGGAATGAGCAGTTCTTC.

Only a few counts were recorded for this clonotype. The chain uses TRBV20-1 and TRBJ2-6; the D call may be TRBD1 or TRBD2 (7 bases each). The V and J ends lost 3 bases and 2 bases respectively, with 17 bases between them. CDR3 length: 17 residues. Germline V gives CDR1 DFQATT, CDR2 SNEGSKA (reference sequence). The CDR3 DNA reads TGCAGTGCTAGTCCCACAGGGGAGGGCGCTGGGGCCAACGTCCTGACTTTC. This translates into CSASPTGEGAGANVLTF.

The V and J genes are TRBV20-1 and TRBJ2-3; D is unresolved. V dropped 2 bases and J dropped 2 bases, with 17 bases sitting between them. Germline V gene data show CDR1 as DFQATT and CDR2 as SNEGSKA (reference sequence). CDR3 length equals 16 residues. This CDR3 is CSARLIRRSVTDTQYF. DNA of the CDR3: TGCAGTGCTAGATTAATTAGACGGTCCGTCACAGATACGCAGTATTTT.

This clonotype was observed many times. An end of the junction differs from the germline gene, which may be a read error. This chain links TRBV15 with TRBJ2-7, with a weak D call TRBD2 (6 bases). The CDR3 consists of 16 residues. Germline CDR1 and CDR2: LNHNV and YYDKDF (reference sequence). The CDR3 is CATSRDFSTSSHEQYF. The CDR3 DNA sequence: TGTGCCACCAGCAGAGATTTTTCCACTAGCTCCCACGAGCAGTACTTC.

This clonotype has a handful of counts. CDR3 in DNA: TGTGCCAGCAGTGAAGCGAATAGGGGCGAGACCCAGTACTTC. Its protein product is CASSEANRGETQYF. The chain uses TRBV2 and TRBJ2-5, with D possibly TRBD1 on 5 matching bases. Germline V gives CDR1 SNHLY, CDR2 FYNNEI. This CDR3 is 14 amino acids long. V was shortened by 0 bases and J by 5 bases, with 10 bases between the two germline ends. The full variable domain, completed using reference TRBV2 and TRBJ2-5, is EPEVTQTPSHQVTQMGQEVILRCVPISNHLYFYWYRQILGQKVEFLVSFYNNEISEKSEIFDDQFSVERPDGSNFTLKIRSTKLEDSAMYFCASSEANRGETQYFGPGTRLLVL.